This T cell receptor (beta chain) stems from a study of cytomegalovirus exposure and HLA in healthy donors. General study findings and limits: Presence/absence analyses took donor sequencing depth as roughly uniform. There were some public TCRs occurring in many donors, but most TCR sequences were rare. Analyzed later, association rates of TCRs varied across HLA loci, with DRB1 most and HLA-C fewest.

V lost 6 bases, J lost 8 bases, and 13 bases lay in between. Germline-derived CDR1 and CDR2 are MNHEY and SVGAGI. CDR3 length: 12 residues. With 60 Vbeta and 13 Jbeta primers, the PCR was carried out. Sequencing used immunoSEQ multiplex PCR; TCRdb keeps in-frame clones, though not all of them. The data show fewer than 120,000 clones, around three quarters seen once. Worth noting for this clone: What it binds is not known.

Sequencing was done on a sample of PBMCs. The V and J genes are TRBV6-5 and TRBJ1-2; D call uncertain. The TCR sequence derives from a woman younger than 45 in good health and CMV-seronegative. The CDR3 sequence is CASRITGGGYTF. The CDR3 region has the DNA TGTGCCAGCAGAATTACGGGAGGCGGCTACACCTTC.